The 28 T cell receptor beta chains below come from one sample, sequenced in a study of blood T cell repertoires in COVID-19. Using immunoSEQ multiplex PCR, the repertoire was profiled, and TCRdb retains in-frame clones only, with some absent. The data hold 110,000 to 150,000 clones, with over 70% observed a single time. The specimen sequenced was peripheral blood. These receptors all come from a man aged 45 to 65 with active or convalescent COVID-19.

This rearrangement joins TRBV7-9 to TRBJ2-4; D is perhaps TRBD1 (5 bases). The CDR3 is 15 amino acids. The germline CDR1 and CDR2 sequences are SEHNR and FQNEAQ (reference sequence). Trimming stripped 6 bases from V and 0 bases from J, with 12 bases between. CDR3 DNA sequence: TGTGCCAGCAGGCCACAGGCATTAGCCAAAAACATTCAGTACTTC. This sequence encodes CASRPQALAKNIQYF.

V gene TRBV27 combines with J gene TRBJ2-2; no firm D call. Germline lookup yields CDR1 MNHEY and CDR2 SMNVEV (reference sequence). The V gene lost 6 bases and the J gene lost 7 bases, with 12 bases spanning the gap. CDR3 length: 13 residues. The CDR3 reads CASRFSVGGELFF. In DNA form, the CDR3 reads TGTGCCAGCAGATTCAGCGTCGGCGGGGAGCTGTTTTTT.

The chain carries TRBV7-8 and TRBJ2-2; 10 bases fit TRBD2. Germline V gene lookup returns CDR1 SGHVS and CDR2 FQNEAQ. Trimming removed 3 bases from V and 0 bases from J; junction bases left unmatched: 10. The CDR3 covers 19 residues. This CDR3 is CASSFKVGTSATNTGELFF. Here the CDR3 DNA reads TGTGCCAGCAGCTTCAAGGTTGGGACTAGCGCGACGAACACCGGGGAGCTGTTTTTT.

The rearrangement joins TRBV14 to TRBJ1-4; weak D call: TRBD1 (6 bases). Germline V lookup: CDR1 SGHDN, CDR2 FVKESK. Trimming pared 3 bases from V and 8 bases from J, leaving 7 bases between. This CDR3 has 12 amino acids. CDR3 bases: TGTGCCAGCAGCCAGGGGGCGGAAAAACTGTTTTTT. Amino acid sequence: CASSQGAEKLFF.

V usage is TRBV11-2 and J usage is TRBJ2-7; D is uncertain. Germline V gives CDR1 SGHAT, CDR2 FQNNGV. Trimming pared 0 bases from V and 3 bases from J, leaving 9 bases between. CDR3 length: 14 residues. This CDR3 reads CASSLDFLLYEQYF. The CDR3 bases are TGTGCCAGCAGCTTAGACTTCCTTCTCTACGAGCAGTACTTC.

This rearrangement joins TRBV30 to TRBJ1-4; TRBD1 agrees at 9 bases. The CDR3 extends over 14 amino acids. V was pared by 3 bases and J by 6 bases, with 5 bases of the junction left unmatched. Germline-derived CDR1 and CDR2 are GTSNPN and SVGIG (reference sequence). This CDR3 is CAWSPQGADEKLFF. CDR3 sequence (DNA): TGTGCCTGGAGCCCACAGGGGGCTGATGAAAAACTGTTTTTT.

The table lists this clone with a few counts. The rearrangement uses TRBV6-5 and TRBJ1-1; 7 bases fit TRBD1. CDR1 is MNHEY and CDR2 is SVGAGI in the germline V gene. This CDR3 comprises 14 residues. Trimming took 6 bases from V and 1 from J; bases not matched to a gene: 5. In DNA form, the CDR3 reads TGTGCCAGCAGAAAAACAGGGGAGAACACTGAAGCTTTCTTT. Translating it yields CASRKTGENTEAFF.

The gene calls are TRBV9 and TRBJ2-1; D gene ambiguous. This CDR3 comprises 13 residues. Germline V gene sequence: CDR1 SGDLS, CDR2 YYNGEE. Trimming left V 4 bases short and J 8 bases short, with 13 bases between. The CDR3 spells CASSPEPLDEQFF. For the CDR3, the DNA is TGTGCCAGCAGCCCCGAACCTTTAGATGAGCAGTTCTTC.

The chain carries TRBV7-8 and TRBJ2-7; 7 bases line up with TRBD2. This CDR3 has 15 amino acids. V gave up 5 bases and J gave up 0 bases; unmatched junction bases: 7. Germline V gives CDR1 SGHVS, CDR2 FQNEAQ. CDR3 bases: TGTGCCAGCAGCCTAACTAGCGTTATCTCCTACGAGCAGTACTTC. Protein sequence: CASSLTSVISYEQYF.

The CDR3 is CASSMGQSTDTQYF. DNA for the CDR3: TGTGCCAGCAGCATGGGACAGTCCACAGATACGCAGTATTTT. V gene TRBV7-2 combines with J gene TRBJ2-3, with TRBD1 identical over 7 bases. V lost 5 bases, J lost 2 bases, and 4 bases stayed unmatched. The V gene's germline CDR1 is SGHTA and CDR2 FQGNSA. The CDR3 runs to 14 residues.

Note on this clone: The identical CDR3 is also encoded by other nucleotide sequences in the sample. The chain uses TRBV27 and TRBJ1-2; a weak D match, TRBD1 (6 bases). CDR1 and CDR2 (germline): MNHEY, SMNVEV (reference sequence). The CDR3 has 14 residues. V dropped 0 bases and J dropped 4 bases, with 9 bases sitting between them. The CDR3 is CASSLSRTVYGYTF. CDR3 DNA: TGTGCCAGCAGTTTATCGCGGACAGTCTATGGCTACACCTTC.

The chain links TRBV2 to TRBJ2-6, with 10 bases aligning to TRBD1. Per the germline V gene, CDR1 is SNHLY and CDR2 is FYNNEI. J lost 1 base, V lost 5 bases, and 5 bases had no gene match. The CDR3 sequence is 17 residues long. This CDR3 reads CASSPRTGGSGANVLTF. The CDR3 DNA is TGTGCCAGCAGTCCACGGACAGGGGGATCTGGGGCCAACGTCCTGACTTTC.

The rearrangement joins TRBV27 to TRBJ1-2, with a weak D call TRBD1 (5 bases). The CDR3 runs 13 residues. V was cut by 2 bases and J by 4 bases, with 8 bases left in between. Germline V gene sequence: CDR1 MNHEY, CDR2 SMNVEV (reference sequence). CDR3 nucleotides: TGTGCCAGCAGTTTAGGGGCCCCCTATGGCTACACCTTC. It translates to CASSLGAPYGYTF.

The CDR3 DNA follows: TGTGCCAGCAGTTTATGGAGGTCAACTAATGAAAAACTGTTTTTT. Residues: CASSLWRSTNEKLFF. V usage is TRBV28 and J usage is TRBJ1-4, with D unclear. This CDR3 has 15 amino acids. Trimming removed 0 bases at V and 0 bases at J, with 5 bases between. Germline V gene sequence: CDR1 MDHEN, CDR2 SYDVKM.

The chain joins TRBV16 to TRBJ2-3, with D unresolved. CDR1 and CDR2 from the germline V gene are KGHSY and FQNENV. V lost 4 bases, J lost 1 base, and 6 bases lay in between. This CDR3 is 13 amino acids long. The CDR3 DNA follows: TGTGCCAGCAGCCCCCGGGGCACAGATACGCAGTATTTT. Translated: CASSPRGTDTQYF. The full variable domain, with the rest looked up from reference TRBV16 and TRBJ2-3, is GEEVAQTPKHLVRGEGQKAKLYCAPIKGHSYVFWYQQVLKNEFKFLISFQNENVFDETGMPKERFSAKCLPNSPCSLEIQATKLEDSAVYFCASSPRGTDTQYFGPGTRLTVL.

In its sample, this clone was seen a few times. The chain recombines TRBV7-2 with TRBJ2-2; the match to TRBD2 covers 7 bases. Germline V CDR1 and CDR2: SGHTA, FQGNSA. With 0 bases clipped from V and 0 bases from J, the junction kept 7 bases outside the gene matches. The CDR3 contains 18 residues. CDR3 in DNA: TGTGCCAGCAGCTTAGCAATCCTAGCGGTTACGAACACCGGGGAGCTGTTTTTT. It specifies CASSLAILAVTNTGELFF.

The genes are TRBV27 and TRBJ1-5, with a tentative D call TRBD1 (6 bases). Deletions cut 2 bases from V and 3 bases from J, with 11 bases between. Germline CDR1 is MNHEY and CDR2 is SMNVEV (reference sequence). This CDR3 has 15 residues. The CDR3 DNA sequence: TGTGCCAGCAGTTTAGGGGGACACCTCAATCAGCCCCAGCATTTT. Residues: CASSLGGHLNQPQHF.

In this sample, this clone turned up once. The chain carries TRBV5-6 and TRBJ2-7, with 7 bases identical to TRBD1. Germline CDR1 reads SGHDT; CDR2 reads YYEEEE. The J segment lost 4 bases and the V segment lost 2 bases, leaving 3 bases of the junction unmatched. The CDR3 extends over 13 amino acids. CDR3 protein: CASSLTGVYEQYF. CDR3 sequence (DNA): TGTGCCAGCAGCTTAACAGGGGTTTACGAGCAGTACTTC.

The J gene is TRBJ1-2, the V gene TRBV5-1; TRBD1 aligns across 7 bases. CDR1 is SGHRS and CDR2 is YFSETQ in the germline V gene. After removal of 0 bases from V and 8 bases from J, the junction contained 13 bases not matched to a gene. The CDR3 is 16 residues long. CDR3 amino acids: CASSLGPSQGPGGYTF. The DNA of the CDR3 is TGCGCCAGCAGCTTGGGTCCGTCACAGGGGCCGGGGGGCTACACCTTC.

The chain carries TRBV5-1 and TRBJ2-5; 11 positions agree with TRBD1. In germline, CDR1 is SGHRS, CDR2 YFSETQ. The CDR3 is made up of 18 amino acids. V shed 0 bases and J 5 bases; nucleotides not matched to a gene: 12. The CDR3 region has the DNA TGCGCCAGCAGCTTGGATGGACAGGGGGCTATCGGTCGTGAGACCCAGTACTTC. Translating gives CASSLDGQGAIGRETQYF.

This chain uses TRBV30 with TRBJ1-2, with 7 bases matching TRBD1. The CDR3 is 14 residues long. V lost 3 bases to trimming and J lost 4 bases; unmatched junction nucleotides: 8. Germline V gives CDR1 GTSNPN, CDR2 SVGIG (reference sequence). The CDR3 loop reads CAWRDLQGTYGYTF. The CDR3 DNA reads TGTGCCTGGAGGGACTTACAGGGGACCTATGGCTACACCTTC.

The chain recombines TRBV7-6 with TRBJ1-5; possible D gene TRBD1, 5 bases. The V gene's germline CDR1 is SGHVS and CDR2 FNYEAQ. The CDR3 is 16 residues long. V lost 5 bases, J lost 1 base, and 15 bases lay in between. CDR3 nucleotide sequence: TGTGCCAGCAGCCCCCTGGGGCAACCCAGCAATCAGCCCCAGCATTTT. Protein: CASSPLGQPSNQPQHF.

The J gene is TRBJ1-2, the V gene TRBV7-8, with a possible D match to TRBD1 (6 bases). Trimming left V 1 base short and J 4 bases short, with 10 bases between. The CDR3 is made up of 14 amino acids. CDR1 and CDR2 from the germline V gene are SGHVS and FQNEAQ. This CDR3 reads CASSLVQGGYGYTF. CDR3 sequence (DNA): TGTGCCAGCAGCTTAGTACAGGGCGGCTATGGCTACACCTTC.

The V and J genes are TRBV18 and TRBJ1-1; TRBD1 agrees at 7 bases. The CDR3 is made up of 15 amino acids. Germline CDR1 is KGHSH and CDR2 is LQKENI. V lost 8 bases and J lost 2; bases outside the gene matches: 11. The CDR3 bases are TGTGCCAGCACCGTCCGGGACAGAGACAACACTGAAGCTTTCTTT. Protein product: CASTVRDRDNTEAFF.

This clone was counted a few times. The rearrangement joins TRBV9 to TRBJ1-2, with 9 positions matching TRBD1. With 7 bases clipped from V and 8 bases from J, the junction kept 6 bases outside the gene matches. Germline CDR1 SGDLS, CDR2 YYNGEE. The CDR3 totals 12 residues. The CDR3 region has the DNA TGTGCCAGCCGCGGGGACAGGGACGGCTACACCTTC. It is translated as CASRGDRDGYTF. The variable domain in full, with the rest retrieved from reference TRBV9 and TRBJ1-2, is DSGVTQTPKHLITATGQRVTLRCSPRSGDLSVYWYQQSLDQGLQFLIQYYNGEERAKGNILERFSAQQFPDLHSELNLSSLELGDSALYFCASRGDRDGYTFGSGTRLTVV.

This CDR3 is CASSIAPGQGCARDSPLHF. CDR3 sequence (DNA): TGTGCCAGCAGCATAGCTCCGGGACAGGGGTGCGCTAGGGATTCACCCCTCCACTTT. The chain links TRBV21-1 to TRBJ1-6; no DNA check was done on the table's D call, TRBD1. TRBV21-1 is flagged as a pseudogene. This CDR3 is built from 19 residues.

V and J are TRBV5-1 and TRBJ2-7, with 14 bases fitting TRBD2. CDR3 length equals 15 residues. The junction had 4 bases not matched to a gene; V was cut back by 4 bases and J by 4 bases. Per the germline V gene, CDR1 is SGHRS and CDR2 is YFSETQ. The CDR3 region has the DNA TGCGCCAGCAGCATAGGGACTAGCGGGAGTTACGAGCAGTACTTC. Encoded protein: CASSIGTSGSYEQYF.

This chain joins TRBV7-3 and TRBJ2-3; TRBD2 agrees at 15 bases. Looked up from germline, CDR1 is SGHTA and CDR2 is FQGTGA. V shed 5 bases and J 5 bases; nucleotides not matched to a gene: 14. This CDR3 comprises 19 residues. The CDR3 DNA follows: TGTGCCAGCAGCCCAAGAGGACTAGCGGGAGGGCCCGGGGGAGATACGCAGTATTTT. Its translation is CASSPRGLAGGPGGDTQYF.